Below are 20 T cell receptor beta chains sequenced from a single sample in a study of control samples from healthy donors and cancer patients. Assay used: immunoSEQ multiplex PCR; TCRdb lists only in-frame clones, some missing. In the table there are approximately 140,000 clones, 85% to 95% of which are singletons. Source material: blood. These receptors all come from a man in his forties in good health.

V usage is TRBV24-1 and J usage is TRBJ2-3, with TRBD1 matching over 7 bases. V lost 5 bases, J lost 4 bases, and 8 bases stayed unmatched. Germline V lookup: CDR1 KGHDR, CDR2 SFDVKD. The CDR3 consists of 15 residues. CDR3 sequence reads: CATSGHRGTPDTQYF. CDR3 nucleotide sequence: TGTGCCACCAGTGGACACAGGGGTACCCCAGATACGCAGTATTTT.

The chain employs TRBV7-2 and TRBJ2-7, with 8 bases aligning to TRBD2. Germline CDR1 is SGHTA and CDR2 is FQGNSA. The trim removed 4 bases at V and 5 bases at J, leaving 10 bases unmatched. The CDR3 has 15 amino acids. CDR3 protein: CASSSGGGKRDEQYF. CDR3 nucleotide sequence: TGTGCCAGCAGCTCGGGGGGGGGCAAGCGGGACGAGCAGTACTTC.

The chain links TRBV28 to TRBJ1-2; the D is unclear. The CDR3 is made up of 12 amino acids. Germline lookup yields CDR1 MDHEN and CDR2 SYDVKM. The V and J ends lost 10 bases and 4 bases respectively, with 13 bases between them. CDR3 in amino acids: CATSAAPYGYTF. The CDR3 DNA sequence: TGTGCCACCTCTGCTGCCCCCTATGGCTACACCTTC.

The rearrangement links TRBV5-1 to TRBJ1-2; D remains ambiguous. The CDR3 covers 11 residues. CDR1 is SGHRS, CDR2 YFSETQ, per germline. The V end lost 4 bases, the J end lost 5 bases, and 6 bases lay between the germline ends. CDR3 amino acids: CASSNRYGYTF. The CDR3 DNA reads TGCGCCAGCAGCAACCGTTATGGCTACACCTTC. Supplemented by reference TRBV5-1 and TRBJ1-2, the full variable domain reads KAGVTQTPRYLIKTRGQQVTLSCSPISGHRSVSWYQQTPGQGLQFLFEYFSETQRNKGNFPGRFSGRQFSNSRSEMNVSTLELGDSALYLCASSNRYGYTFGSGTRLTVV.

The genes are TRBV3-1 (or the pseudogene TRBV3-2) and TRBJ1-1; 8 positions agree with TRBD1. V lost 4 bases to trimming and J lost 4 bases; unmatched junction nucleotides: 8. In germline, CDR1 is LGHDT, CDR2 YNNKEL (reference sequence). The CDR3 has 15 residues. The CDR3 nucleotides are TGTGCCAGCAGCCCCCGAGACAGGGGTCCCACTGAAGCTTTCTTT. As protein: CASSPRDRGPTEAFF.

V is TRBV20-1 and J is TRBJ2-2, with D perhaps matching TRBD1 (5 bases). This CDR3 region has 11 residues. Germline V gene lookup returns CDR1 DFQATT and CDR2 SNEGSKA (reference sequence). This CDR3 is CSSLRGRELFF. The CDR3 DNA follows: TGCAGCTCTTTAAGGGGAAGGGAGCTGTTTTTT.

This chain joins TRBV15 and TRBJ2-5; no clear D gene. The length of the CDR3 is 13 residues. V dropped 3 bases and J dropped 4 bases, with 9 bases sitting between them. Per the germline V gene, CDR1 is LNHNV and CDR2 is YYDKDF (reference sequence). CDR3 nucleotides: TGTGCCACCAGCAGTACAGCAGGAGAGACCCAGTACTTC. Protein: CATSSTAGETQYF.

V gene TRBV7-6 combines with J gene TRBJ2-3; the match to TRBD2 covers 12 bases. This CDR3 is built from 16 residues. V was pared by 3 bases and J by 2 bases, with 3 bases of the junction left unmatched. Germline V lookup: CDR1 SGHVS, CDR2 FNYEAQ. The CDR3: CASSLTSGGNTDTQYF. As DNA, the CDR3 is TGTGCCAGCAGCTTGACTAGCGGGGGAAACACAGATACGCAGTATTTT.

The chain joins TRBV2 to TRBJ1-2; a weak D match, TRBD1 (5 bases). Trimming removed 1 base at V and 4 bases at J, with 13 bases between. The CDR3 runs 15 residues. CDR1 is SNHLY and CDR2 is FYNNEI in the germline V gene. CDR3: CASSEGALGLYGYTF. The CDR3 bases are TGTGCCAGCAGTGAAGGCGCGCTGGGGCTCTATGGCTACACCTTC.

The chain links TRBV2 to TRBJ1-2; D is perhaps TRBD1 (5 bases). This CDR3 is 13 amino acids long. Germline V gene sequence: CDR1 SNHLY, CDR2 FYNNEI. Trimming removed 7 bases at V and 4 bases at J, with 13 bases between. The CDR3 DNA reads as TGTGCCAGCATGGCGCGACAGACCTATGGCTACACCTTC. Translated, it gives CASMARQTYGYTF.

This chain connects TRBV29-1 to TRBJ1-1; D is perhaps TRBD1 (5 bases). The CDR3 extends over 11 amino acids. CDR1 is SQVTM, CDR2 ANQGSEA, per germline. V lost 7 bases, J lost 3 bases, and 9 bases lay in between. The CDR3 region is CSAEGYTEAFF. Written as DNA, the CDR3 is TGCAGCGCCGAGGGGTACACTGAAGCTTTCTTT.

The chain uses TRBV10-3 and TRBJ2-7; 11 bases map to TRBD2. Germline V lookup: CDR1 ENHRY, CDR2 SYGVKD. The CDR3 sequence is 14 residues long. With V trimmed by 6 bases and J by 2 bases, 3 bases remained unmatched. The CDR3 DNA sequence: TGTGCCATCAGAGATAGCGGGGGGGCCTACGAGCAGTACTTC. This sequence encodes CAIRDSGGAYEQYF.

CDR3 residues: CSVEFFPGEAFF. Here the CDR3 DNA reads TGCAGCGTTGAATTCTTCCCGGGTGAAGCTTTCTTT. This chain links TRBV29-1 with TRBJ1-1; D call uncertain. This CDR3 spans 12 amino acids. Germline CDR1 SQVTM, CDR2 ANQGSEA. Trimming removed 2 bases from V and 7 bases from J, with 11 bases in between.

The gene calls are TRBV30 and TRBJ2-7; a weak D match, TRBD2 (5 bases). V lost 0 bases, J lost 3 bases, and 12 bases lay in between. Germline assignment: CDR1 GTSNPN and CDR2 SVGIG (reference sequence). CDR3 size: 14 residues. The CDR3 DNA reads as TGTGCCTGGAGTGTACTAGGATTAAACTACGAGCAGTACTTC. It codes for CAWSVLGLNYEQYF. The complete variable domain, with remaining parts taken from reference TRBV30 and TRBJ2-7, reads SQTIHQWPATLVQPVGSPLSLECTVEGTSNPNLYWYRQAAGRGLQLLFYSVGIGQISSEVPQNLSASRPQDRQFILSSKKLLLSDSGFYLCAWSVLGLNYEQYFGPGTRLTVT.

The chain carries TRBV7-9 and TRBJ2-1, with 8 bases identical to TRBD2. The CDR3 is 17 residues long. J was trimmed by 6 bases and V by 4 bases; bases with no gene match: 14. Per germline, CDR1 SEHNR and CDR2 FQNEAQ (reference sequence). This chain's CDR3 is CASSSALGRAPANEQFF. CDR3 DNA: TGTGCCAGCAGCTCTGCCCTCGGGAGGGCCCCAGCCAATGAGCAGTTCTTC.

V usage is TRBV7-9 and J usage is TRBJ2-2; TRBD2 agrees at 9 bases. The length of the CDR3 is 16 residues. Germline V gene sequence: CDR1 SEHNR, CDR2 FQNEAQ (reference sequence). The J segment lost 6 bases and the V segment lost 2 bases, leaving 7 bases of the junction unmatched. CDR3 protein: CASSLSGGRVSGELFF. CDR3 bases: TGTGCCAGCAGCTTAAGCGGGGGGCGCGTGTCCGGGGAGCTGTTTTTT. The full variable domain, with the rest looked up from reference TRBV7-9 and TRBJ2-2, is DTGVSQNPRHKITKRGQNVTFRCDPISEHNRLYWYRQTLGQGPEFLTYFQNEAQLEKSRLLSDRFSAERPKGSFSTLEIQRTEQGDSAMYLCASSLSGGRVSGELFFGEGSRLTVL.

The rearrangement links TRBV6-5 to TRBJ1-5; the match to TRBD1 covers 11 bases. The CDR3 has 15 residues. V dropped 7 bases and J dropped 6; count of bases not matched to a gene: 8. Germline values: CDR1 MNHEY, CDR2 SVGAGI. The CDR3 bases are TGTGCCAGCACCTTATCCGGGACAGGGGGTCAGCCCCAGCATTTT. Its protein product is CASTLSGTGGQPQHF.

This chain joins TRBV5-1 and TRBJ2-1, with D possibly being TRBD1 or TRBD2 (5 bases each). Between the trimmed V and J ends, which lost 1 base and 0 bases, there was a span of 14 bases. Germline CDR1 is SGHRS and CDR2 is YFSETQ. The CDR3 extends over 17 amino acids. The CDR3, as DNA: TGCGCCAGCAGCTTGCAAGGGACGGGTCTCTCCTACAATGAGCAGTTCTTC. The encoded protein is CASSLQGTGLSYNEQFF.

The genes are TRBV6-1 and TRBJ1-5; 7 bases match TRBD1. This CDR3 contains 18 residues. V lost 2 bases and J lost 0; bases outside the gene matches: 10. Germline assignment: CDR1 MNHNS and CDR2 SASEGT. The CDR3 loop reads CASSEFWGTEDSNQPQHF. The CDR3, as DNA: TGTGCCAGCAGTGAATTTTGGGGGACAGAAGATAGCAATCAGCCCCAGCATTTT.

J is TRBJ1-2 and V is TRBV29-1, with 7 bases aligning to TRBD1. The CDR3 sequence is 12 residues long. Germline V gene data show CDR1 as SQVTM and CDR2 as ANQGSEA. The J segment lost 3 bases and the V segment lost 3 bases, leaving 1 base of the junction unmatched. The CDR3 is CSVDRGDYGYTF. The CDR3 DNA sequence: TGCAGCGTTGACAGGGGGGACTATGGCTACACCTTC. Variable domain in full (rest from reference TRBV29-1 and TRBJ1-2): SAVISQKPSRDICQRGTSLTIQCQVDSQVTMMFWYRQQPGQSLTLIATANQGSEATYESGFVIDKFPISRPNLTFSTLTVSNMSPEDSSIYLCSVDRGDYGYTFGSGTRLTVV.